These 15 T cell receptor beta chains were sequenced from one sample in a study of beta chain features in type 1 diabetes listed by TCRdb under 2018. The library was produced with the immunoSEQ multiplex PCR assay. The entire amount of isolated RNA was reverse transcribed using the High Capacity cDNA Reverse Transcription Kit, so the sequenced TCRB transcripts were expressed ones. TCRdb retrieved this table from immuneACCESS and kept in-frame rearrangements only. Not all clones are present; in checked studies, unresolved V genes account for under half, and no reason is known for the remainder. The sample yields roughly 150,000 clones; under 9.5% were counted once. About 0.6% of the sample is in the top ten clones. Specimen: central memory CD4+ T cells from blood. The source is a young man in good health.

This clone appeared a few times. The chain combines TRBV7-2 with TRBJ2-7; 11 bases align to TRBD2. V gave up 7 bases and J gave up 6 bases; unmatched junction bases: 5. The germline CDR1 and CDR2 sequences are SGHTA and FQGNSA. The length of the CDR3 is 13 residues. The CDR3 DNA reads as TGTGCCAGCACTCCTGGACTAGCGGGCGAGCAGTACTTC. Its translation: CASTPGLAGEQYF.

This clone was seen more than once but under ten times. V usage is TRBV5-4 and J usage is TRBJ1-1; 9 bases fit TRBD1. Looked up from germline, CDR1 is SGHNT and CDR2 is YYREEE (reference sequence). The CDR3 totals 17 residues. Trimming cost V 4 bases and J 11 bases; bases outside gene matches: 21. Here the CDR3 reads CASSQYRGRHLSVEAFF. The CDR3 bases are TGTGCCAGCAGCCAATACAGGGGGCGTCATCTGTCGGTGGAGGCTTTCTTT.

This clone occurred a few times. The chain links TRBV6-6 to TRBJ1-6; 8 bases are a match to TRBD1. This CDR3 has 14 residues. Trimming cost V 11 bases and J 5 bases; bases outside gene matches: 8. Germline CDR1 is MNHNY and CDR2 is SVGAGI (reference sequence). This CDR3 is CAGRQGRDNSPLHF. In DNA, the CDR3 is TGTGCCGGGCGACAGGGGCGCGATAATTCACCCCTCCACTTT.

The chain joins TRBV11-2 to TRBJ2-7; TRBD2 aligns across 9 bases. CDR3 size: 16 residues. CDR1 SGHAT and CDR2 FQNNGV come from the germline V gene. V was pared by 5 bases and J by 2 bases, with 10 bases of the junction left unmatched. This CDR3 reads CASSQDWASGAYEQYF. The CDR3 nucleotides read TGTGCCAGCAGCCAAGATTGGGCTAGCGGGGCCTACGAGCAGTACTTC. The full variable domain, in which reference TRBV11-2 and TRBJ2-7 provide the parts outside the CDR3, is EAGVAQSPRYKIIEKRQSVAFWCNPISGHATLYWYQQILGQGPKLLIQFQNNGVVDDSQLPKDRFSAERLKGVDSTLKIQPAKLEDSAVYLCASSQDWASGAYEQYFGPGTRLTVT.

In this sample, this clone turned up a few times. The CDR3 DNA reads as TGTGCCGCCAAAGGGGGACAGGGCAATCAGCCCCAGCATTTT. It encodes CAAKGGQGNQPQHF. The chain links TRBV6-1 to TRBJ1-5, with 8 bases lining up with TRBD1. From germline, CDR1 is MNHNS and CDR2 SASEGT. Losses at the gene ends were 11 bases for V and 2 bases for J; bases not matched to a gene: 8. The CDR3 is 14 amino acids.

The genes are TRBV5-1 and TRBJ2-2; possible D gene TRBD1, 5 bases. The CDR3 sequence is 15 residues long. V was trimmed by 0 bases and J by 6 bases, leaving 12 bases between them. Germline loops: CDR1 SGHRS, CDR2 YFSETQ. The CDR3 region has the DNA TGCGCCAGCAGCTTGGAACAGGTTCGATCCGGGGAGCTGTTTTTT. Translating it yields CASSLEQVRSGELFF.

CDR3 sequence: CASSLIQENTEAFF. The CDR3 DNA reads as TGTGCCAGCAGTTTAATCCAGGAAAACACTGAAGCTTTCTTT. The rearrangement uses TRBV28 and TRBJ1-1, with unresolved D. This CDR3 region has 14 residues. Trimming left V 2 bases short and J 2 bases short, with 9 bases between. CDR1 is MDHEN and CDR2 is SYDVKM in the germline V gene.

Ten or more counts support this clone. V is TRBV11-1 and J is TRBJ1-1; D is perhaps TRBD1 (6 bases). The V and J ends lost 6 bases and 5 bases respectively, with 19 bases between them. This CDR3 has 15 amino acids. In germline, CDR1 is SGHAT, CDR2 FQDESV (reference sequence). This CDR3 is CASRIYDRPGTEAFF. The DNA for the CDR3 is TGTGCCAGCAGGATCTATGACAGGCCAGGGACTGAAGCTTTCTTT.

This chain uses TRBV28 with TRBJ2-1, with D maybe TRBD1 (6 bases). The germline V and J ends were trimmed by 4 bases and 3 bases, with 13 bases remaining between them. Germline V lookup: CDR1 MDHEN, CDR2 SYDVKM. This CDR3 region has 15 residues. This chain's CDR3 is CASSSGRGLYNEQFF. CDR3 nucleotide sequence: TGTGCCAGCAGTTCGGGCAGGGGCCTCTACAATGAGCAGTTCTTC.

CDR3 sequence reads: CASSLQGQGTDTQYF. The CDR3 DNA is TGTGCCAGCAGTCTACAGGGACAAGGCACAGATACGCAGTATTTT. The V gene is TRBV9, the J gene TRBJ2-3; a weak D match, TRBD1 (6 bases). CDR3 size: 15 residues. The germline V gene encodes CDR1 SGDLS and CDR2 YYNGEE. The V end lost 5 bases, the J end lost 1 base, and 14 bases lay between the germline ends.

The J gene is TRBJ2-2, the V gene TRBV7-3; D gene uncertain. Trimming took 6 bases from V and 6 from J, leaving 14 bases between them. CDR3 length: 14 amino acids. From germline, CDR1 is SGHTA and CDR2 FQGTGA. CDR3 in DNA: TGTGCCAGCAGAATGGCCGGGTCCCCCGGGGAGCTGTTTTTT. Encoded protein: CASRMAGSPGELFF.

This clone was seen ten or more times. The rearrangement uses TRBV5-6 and TRBJ2-3; 9 bases are a match to TRBD2. Per the germline V gene, CDR1 is SGHDT and CDR2 is YYEEEE. Trimming took 5 bases from V and 6 from J; bases not matched to a gene: 4. This CDR3 region has 13 residues. CDR3 loop: CASSPGLADTQYF. DNA of the CDR3: TGTGCCAGCAGTCCTGGACTAGCGGATACGCAGTATTTT.

This sequence joins TRBV7-2 and TRBJ2-4; D not resolved. The germline V gene has CDR1 SGHTA and CDR2 FQGNSA. The length of the CDR3 is 13 residues. V lost 5 bases and J 9 bases, leaving 14 bases between the germline ends. CDR3 in amino acids: CASSTDSSLIQYF. The CDR3 coding sequence is TGTGCCAGCAGCACCGACTCGAGTCTCATTCAGTACTTC. Variable domain in full (rest from reference TRBV7-2 and TRBJ2-4): GAGVSQSPSNKVTEKGKDVELRCDPISGHTALYWYRQSLGQGLEFLIYFQGNSAPDKSGLPSDRFSAERTGGSVSTLTIQRTQQEDSAVYLCASSTDSSLIQYFGAGTRLSVL.

Only a few counts were recorded for this clone. The J gene is TRBJ2-6, the V gene TRBV4-3; TRBD1 is a possible D gene (6 bases). Trimming stripped 4 bases from V and 0 bases from J, with 13 bases between. CDR1 is LGHNA, CDR2 YSLEER, per germline. The CDR3 totals 17 residues. CDR3 sequence (DNA): TGCGCCAGCAGCCCCCTCCGGACAGCCTCTGGGGCCAACGTCCTGACTTTC. Encoded protein: CASSPLRTASGANVLTF.

This chain connects TRBV7-9 to TRBJ2-5; D perhaps matches TRBD2 (5 bases). The CDR3 sequence is 14 residues long. Trimming shortened V by 5 bases and J by 1 base, and 11 bases separated the two germline ends. Germline CDR1 reads SEHNR; CDR2 reads FQNEAQ (reference sequence). As DNA, the CDR3 is TGTGCCAGCAGCCCCCGGGAACCCCAAGAGACCCAGTACTTC. Translating it yields CASSPREPQETQYF. Variable domain in full (rest from reference TRBV7-9 and TRBJ2-5): DTGVSQNPRHKITKRGQNVTFRCDPISEHNRLYWYRQTLGQGPEFLTYFQNEAQLEKSRLLSDRFSAERPKGSFSTLEIQRTEQGDSAMYLCASSPREPQETQYFGPGTRLLVL.